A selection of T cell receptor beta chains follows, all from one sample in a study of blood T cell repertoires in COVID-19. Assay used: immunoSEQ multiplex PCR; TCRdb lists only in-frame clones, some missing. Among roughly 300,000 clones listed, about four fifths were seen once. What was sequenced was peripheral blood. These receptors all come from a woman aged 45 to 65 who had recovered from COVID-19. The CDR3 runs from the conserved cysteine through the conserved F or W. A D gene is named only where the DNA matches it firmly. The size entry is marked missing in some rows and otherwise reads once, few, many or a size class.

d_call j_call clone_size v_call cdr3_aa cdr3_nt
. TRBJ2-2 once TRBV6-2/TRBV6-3 CASSYSPRYRSGELFF TGTGCCAGCAGTTACTCGCCCCGCTACCGGTCCGGGGAGCTGTTTTTT
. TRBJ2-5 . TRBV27 CASSLAGPRFQETQYF TGTGCCAGCAGTTTGGCGGGACCGCGATTCCAAGAGACCCAGTACTTC
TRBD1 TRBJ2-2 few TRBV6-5 CASSSGQGNGELFF TGTGCCAGCAGTAGTGGACAGGGCAACGGGGAGCTGTTTTTT
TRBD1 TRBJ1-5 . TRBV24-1 CATRRDRGSGQPQHF TGTGCCACCAGGAGGGACAGGGGAAGCGGTCAGCCCCAGCATTTT
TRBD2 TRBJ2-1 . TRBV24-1 CATSDPGLAGVNEQFF TGTGCCACCAGTGATCCGGGACTAGCGGGAGTGAATGAGCAGTTCTTC
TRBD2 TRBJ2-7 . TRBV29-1 CSVVGAGGSYYEQYF TGCAGCGTTGTGGGTGCGGGGGGCTCTTATTACGAGCAGTACTTC
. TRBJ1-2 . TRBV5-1 CASSLEQSSYTF TGCGCCAGCAGCTTGGAACAGAGTAGCTACACCTTC
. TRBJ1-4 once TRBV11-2 CASSPRGTSANEKLFF TGTGCCAGCAGCCCCCGGGGGACCTCGGCTAATGAAAAACTGTTTTTT
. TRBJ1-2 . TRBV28 CASRPPGGHGYTF TGTGCCAGCAGACCCCCGGGGGGCCACGGCTACACCTTC
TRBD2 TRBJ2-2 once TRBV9 CASSVVGGKNTGELFF TGTGCCAGCAGCGTCGTCGGGGGGAAGAACACCGGGGAGCTGTTTTTT
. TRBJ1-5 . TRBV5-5 CASSLEGLGGQPQHF TGTGCCAGCAGCTTGGAAGGGCTCGGAGGTCAGCCCCAGCATTTT
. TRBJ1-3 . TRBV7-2 CASSLAHRETPDF TGTGCCAGCAGCTTAGCGCACAGGGAGACCCCGGATTTT
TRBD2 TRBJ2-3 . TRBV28 CASSLAGLAGGADTQYF TGTGCCAGCAGTTTAGCCGGACTAGCGGGAGGAGCAGATACGCAGTATTTT
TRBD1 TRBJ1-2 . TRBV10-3 CAISETRYTGDPYDDYGYTF TGTGCCATCAGTGAAACAAGATATACAGGGGATCCCTACGACGACTATGGCTACACCTTC
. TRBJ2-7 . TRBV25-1 CASSEYAGKNEQYF TGTGCCAGCAGTGAATACGCAGGGAAGAACGAGCAGTACTTC
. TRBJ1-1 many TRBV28 CASSLGRGTMNTEAFF TGTGCCAGCAGTCTAGGGAGGGGAACGATGAACACTGAAGCTTTCTTT
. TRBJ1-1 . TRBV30 CAWSKQVEAFF TGTGCCTGGAGTAAACAAGTCGAAGCTTTCTTT
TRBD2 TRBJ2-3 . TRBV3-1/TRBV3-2 CASSRTSGRGTDTQYF TGTGCCAGCAGCCGTACTAGCGGGAGGGGGACAGATACGCAGTATTTT